A selection of T cell receptor beta chains follows, all from one sample in a study of response to subunit inactivated influenza vaccine. Using its own MiXCR run on the RT-PCR reads, TCRdb lists one record per CDR3 protein. The sample lists around 710,000 distinct CDR3 sequences, about 14% occurring once. Sequences were derived from PBMCs from blood, sampled around two weeks before vaccination. The receptors originated from a middle-aged man who received an inactivated influenza vaccine. Both conserved end residues are part of each CDR3. D genes are given only for firm matches. The size entry is marked missing in some rows and otherwise reads once, few, many or a size class.

TRBD2	TRBV5-1	-	TRBJ2-7	CASSTSGRIGEQYF	TGCGCCAGCAGTACTAGCGGGAGGATCGGCGAGCAGTACTTC
-	TRBV5-1	-	TRBJ2-5	CASGPGHPGETQYF	TGCGCCAGCGGACCGGGACATCCGGGGGAGACCCAGTACTTC
-	TRBV7-6	many	TRBJ2-2	CASSRTESTGELFF	TGTGCCAGCAGTCGGACGGAATCGACCGGGGAGCTGTTTTTT
-	TRBV2	many	TRBJ1-2	CASSENVKGGIGYTF	TGTGCCAGCAGTGAAAATGTGAAAGGTGGCATTGGCTACACCTTC
TRBD1	TRBV20-1	-	TRBJ2-5	CSAQGQGTETQYF	TGCAGTGCTCAGGGACAGGGGACCGAGACCCAGTACTTC
-	TRBV3-1	few	TRBJ2-7	CASSQVSGRGEQYF	TGTGCCAGCAGCCAAGTCTCCGGAAGGGGCGAGCAGTACTTC
-	TRBV12-3/TRBV12-4	-	TRBJ2-1	CASSIQRSYNEQFF	TGTGCCAGCAGTATACAGCGGAGCTACAATGAGCAGTTCTTC
TRBD2	TRBV28	many	TRBJ2-5	CASSLIQRGGETQYF	TGTGCCAGCAGTTTGATTCAGCGGGGAGGAGAGACCCAGTACTTC
TRBD1	TRBV7-9	few	TRBJ1-1	CASSQDRGSAFF	TGTGCCAGCAGCCAAGACAGGGGGTCAGCTTTCTTT
TRBD1	TRBV27	few	TRBJ2-5	CASRFETGPQETQYF	TGTGCCAGCAGGTTTGAGACAGGGCCACAAGAGACCCAGTACTTC
-	TRBV5-4	-	TRBJ2-5	CASSFLGRGRETQYF	TGTGCCAGCAGCTTCTTGGGCAGGGGCCGGGAGACCCAGTACTTC
TRBD2	TRBV3-1	few	TRBJ2-7	CASSPNQAGGRHF	TGTGCCAGCAGCCCTAACCAGGCGGGAGGGCGTCACTTC
-	TRBV6-2/TRBV6-3	few	TRBJ1-5	CASQRHRDGNQPQHF	TGTGCCAGCCAAAGGCACAGGGATGGTAATCAGCCCCAGCATTTT
-	TRBV4-1	-	TRBJ1-5	CASSRTDYSNQPQHF	TGCGCCAGCAGTAGGACAGACTATAGCAATCAGCCCCAGCATTTT
TRBD1	TRBV6-2/TRBV6-3	many	TRBJ2-1	CASSYTRDRGYNEQFF	TGTGCCAGCAGTTATACCCGGGACAGGGGCTACAATGAGCAGTTCTTC
-	TRBV20-1	-	TRBJ2-7	CSARPGARGAYEQYF	TGCAGTGCTAGACCCGGCGCCAGGGGGGCCTACGAGCAGTACTTC
-	TRBV6-2/TRBV6-3	few	TRBJ1-2	CASRRPYGYGYTF	TGTGCCAGCAGACGACCTTATGGCTATGGCTACACCTTC
-	TRBV12-3/TRBV12-4	few	TRBJ1-2	CASSFPRNYGYTF	TGTGCCAGCAGTTTCCCCAGGAACTATGGCTACACCTTC
-	TRBV7-9	once	TRBJ2-3	CASSLAKPGGYF	TGTGCCAGCAGCTTGGCGAAGCCCGGGGGGTATTTT
-	TRBV7-9	few	TRBJ1-5	CASSLVRDALNQPQHF	TGTGCCAGCAGCTTAGTCCGGGACGCTCTTAATCAGCCCCAGCATTTT
TRBD2	TRBV27	-	TRBJ2-2	CASKAGGTGELFF	TGTGCCAGCAAAGCGGGGGGCACCGGGGAGCTGTTTTTT
-	TRBV12-3/TRBV12-4	-	TRBJ1-6	CASSLGGVGGALHF	TGTGCCAGCAGTTTAGGAGGTGTAGGGGGGGCCCTCCACTTT
TRBD1	TRBV7-2	-	TRBJ1-5	CASRRSGTDNQPQHF	TGTGCCAGCAGGCGATCCGGGACAGACAATCAGCCCCAGCATTTT
TRBD2	TRBV11-2	-	TRBJ2-5	CASSYPGLAGGLQETQYF	TGTGCCAGCAGCTACCCGGGACTAGCGGGGGGACTACAAGAGACCCAGTACTTC
TRBD1	TRBV4-2	-	TRBJ2-5	CASSPNARSSDRGETQYF	TGTGCCAGCAGCCCTAACGCGCGCTCGTCCGACAGGGGAGAGACCCAGTACTTC
-	TRBV19	-	TRBJ1-1	CASSIPWDGKNTEAFF	TGTGCCAGTAGTATACCCTGGGACGGCAAGAACACTGAAGCTTTCTTT
-	TRBV20-1	-	TRBJ2-1	CSARVPPNEQFF	TGCAGTGCTAGAGTACCCCCTAATGAGCAGTTCTTC
-	TRBV6-1	-	TRBJ2-7	CASNRDITYEQYF	TGTGCCAGCAATCGGGACATTACCTACGAGCAGTACTTC
TRBD2	TRBV29-1	many	TRBJ2-3	CSVEKRGGSDTQYF	TGCAGCGTTGAAAAGCGGGGGGGCTCAGATACGCAGTATTTT
-	TRBV18	-	TRBJ2-7	CASSRETAYEQYF	TGTGCCAGCTCACGGGAGACCGCCTACGAGCAGTACTTC
-	TRBV24-1	-	TRBJ2-1	CATSDSRGVEQFF	TGTGCCACCAGTGATAGCCGAGGGGTTGAGCAGTTCTTC
-	TRBV7-2	many	TRBJ2-5	CASSLERETQYF	TGTGCCAGCAGCTTAGAGCGTGAGACCCAGTACTTC
-	TRBV4-3	-	TRBJ2-3	CASSQRRADTQYF	TGCGCCAGCAGCCAGAGAAGGGCAGATACGCAGTATTTT
TRBD1	TRBV9	-	TRBJ2-2	CASSVRTGDITGELFF	TGTGCCAGCAGCGTACGGACAGGGGATATCACCGGGGAGCTGTTTTTT
-	TRBV7-9	few	TRBJ1-1	CASSSAPEAFF	TGTGCCAGCAGCTCCGCACCTGAAGCTTTCTTT
-	TRBV5-1	-	TRBJ2-7	CASSGLTEGGEQYF	TGCGCCAGCAGCGGATTAACGGAGGGGGGAGAGCAGTACTTC
TRBD1	TRBV24-1	-	TRBJ2-7	CATSDPRTGGNEQYF	TGTGCCACCAGTGACCCTAGGACAGGGGGCAACGAGCAGTACTTC
TRBD1	TRBV10-1	-	TRBJ1-1	CASSEYRGLGTEAFF	TGCGCCAGCAGTGAGTACAGGGGGCTTGGGACTGAAGCTTTCTTT
TRBD2	TRBV3-1	-	TRBJ2-1	CASSPSGSGGNNEQFF	TGTGCCAGCAGCCCCAGTGGTAGCGGGGGGAACAATGAGCAGTTCTTC
TRBD2	TRBV29-1	-	TRBJ2-1	CSVDVAYSGGHNEQFF	TGCAGCGTTGATGTGGCGTACAGCGGGGGACACAATGAGCAGTTCTTC
-	TRBV28	once	TRBJ1-4	CAMGLGGNGGPVSEKLFF	TGTGCCATGGGCCTCGGGGGGAACGGGGGGCCGGTTTCCGAAAAACTGTTTTTT
TRBD2	TRBV6-5	many	TRBJ2-3	CASSYRGGRTDTQYF	TGTGCCAGCAGTTACCGCGGGGGGCGAACAGATACGCAGTATTTT
TRBD2	TRBV24-1	many	TRBJ2-1	CATRGGTYNEQFF	TGTGCCACCAGGGGGGGGACCTACAATGAGCAGTTCTTC
-	TRBV5-1	-	TRBJ2-1	CASSPGLASGANEQFF	TGCGCCAGCAGCCCTGGGCTAGCATCCGGGGCCAATGAGCAGTTCTTC
TRBD1	TRBV29-1	few	TRBJ1-2	CSTRDSYYGYTF	TGCAGCACCCGGGACAGCTACTATGGCTACACCTTC
-	TRBV6-2/TRBV6-3	few	TRBJ2-7	CASSSFPSYSYEQYF	TGTGCCAGCAGTTCTTTTCCTAGCTACTCCTACGAGCAGTACTTC
-	TRBV23-1	once	TRBJ1-5	CASSQIFVVSNQPQHF	TGCGCCAGCAGTCAGATATTCGTTGTTAGCAATCAGCCCCAGCATTTT
TRBD1	TRBV11-3	many	TRBJ2-1	CASSYRDSNEQFF	TGTGCCAGCAGCTACCGGGACAGCAATGAGCAGTTCTTC
-	TRBV5-1	many	TRBJ2-3	CASREIQTDTQYF	TGCGCCAGCAGGGAGATCCAGACAGATACGCAGTATTTT
TRBD1	TRBV3-1	-	TRBJ1-6	CASSLAGGKSPLHF	TGTGCCAGCAGCCTCGCAGGGGGCAAATCACCCCTCCACTTT
-	TRBV6-2/TRBV6-3	few	TRBJ2-3	CASSYVEGLARTDTQYF	TGTGCCAGCAGTTACGTAGAGGGGCTAGCGCGGACAGATACGCAGTATTTT
TRBD1	TRBV20-1	few	TRBJ2-5	CSARGTGPNVKTQYF	TGCAGTGCTAGAGGGACAGGGCCCAATGTGAAGACCCAGTACTTC
-	TRBV6-5	many	TRBJ1-1	CASSYVSKYTEAFF	TGTGCCAGCAGTTACGTCAGTAAGTACACTGAAGCTTTCTTT
TRBD1	TRBV20-1	many	TRBJ1-2	CSAPGTGGASNYGYTF	TGCAGTGCCCCAGGGACAGGGGGCGCGTCTAACTATGGCTACACCTTC
TRBD1	TRBV14	few	TRBJ2-3	CASSPRQGTIHTDTQYF	TGTGCCAGCAGCCCCCGACAGGGGACCATTCACACAGATACGCAGTATTTT